The text below deals with one TCR beta chain. The antigen is not known. This sample stems from a study of OX40 agonist ivuxolimab in advanced cancers. Sequenced by immunoSEQ multiplex PCR; TCRdb stores in-frame clones only, minus some. Of about 50,000 clones listed, 92% are singletons. Study observations and caveats: Expanded clones were, on average, more numerous in CD8+ T cells than in CD4+.

The CDR3 consists of 16 residues. CDR1 MNHEY and CDR2 SMNVEV come from the germline V gene (reference sequence). J lost 4 bases, V lost 4 bases, and 9 bases had no gene match. The chain joins TRBV27 to TRBJ2-1; TRBD2 aligns across 8 bases. Specimen: CD4+ or CD8+ T cells sorted from blood, collected in a trial of the OX40 agonist ivuxolimab. The source is an adult with an advanced solid tumor such as melanoma, head and neck, liver or kidney cancer. CDR3 amino acids: CASSSGGGLGYNEQFF. The CDR3 nucleotides read TGTGCCAGCAGTTCTGGCGGGGGGCTCGGTTACAATGAGCAGTTCTTC.